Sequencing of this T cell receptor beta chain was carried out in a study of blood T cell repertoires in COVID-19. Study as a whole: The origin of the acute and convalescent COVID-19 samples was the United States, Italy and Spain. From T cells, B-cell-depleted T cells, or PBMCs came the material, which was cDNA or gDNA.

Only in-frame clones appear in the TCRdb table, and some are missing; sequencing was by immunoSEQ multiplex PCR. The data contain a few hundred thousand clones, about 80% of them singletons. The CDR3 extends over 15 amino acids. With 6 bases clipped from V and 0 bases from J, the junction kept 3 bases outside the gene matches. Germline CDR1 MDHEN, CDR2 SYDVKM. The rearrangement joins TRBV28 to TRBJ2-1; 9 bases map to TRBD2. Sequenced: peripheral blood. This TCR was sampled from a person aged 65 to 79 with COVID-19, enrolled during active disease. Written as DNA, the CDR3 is TGTGCCAGCAGCCTAGCGGGAAGCTCCTACAATGAGCAGTTCTTC. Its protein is CASSLAGSSYNEQFF.